This record covers a single TCR beta chain. Germline CDR1 MGHDK, CDR2 SYGVNS. The CDR3 extends over 16 amino acids. V dropped 3 bases and J dropped 6; count of bases not matched to a gene: 6. The data were obtained in a study of control samples from healthy donors and cancer patients. Profiled with immunoSEQ multiplex PCR; TCRdb holds only in-frame clones, not every one. Of some 100,000 clones listed, about 86% are singletons. The sample consisted of blood. The chain joins TRBV25-1 to TRBJ2-2, with TRBD2 matching 11 bases. The receptor's source is a man aged 25 to 40 in good health. This CDR3 is CASSEFLLAGAGELFF. CDR3 nucleotide sequence: TGTGCCAGCAGTGAGTTCTTACTAGCGGGAGCCGGGGAGCTGTTTTTT.